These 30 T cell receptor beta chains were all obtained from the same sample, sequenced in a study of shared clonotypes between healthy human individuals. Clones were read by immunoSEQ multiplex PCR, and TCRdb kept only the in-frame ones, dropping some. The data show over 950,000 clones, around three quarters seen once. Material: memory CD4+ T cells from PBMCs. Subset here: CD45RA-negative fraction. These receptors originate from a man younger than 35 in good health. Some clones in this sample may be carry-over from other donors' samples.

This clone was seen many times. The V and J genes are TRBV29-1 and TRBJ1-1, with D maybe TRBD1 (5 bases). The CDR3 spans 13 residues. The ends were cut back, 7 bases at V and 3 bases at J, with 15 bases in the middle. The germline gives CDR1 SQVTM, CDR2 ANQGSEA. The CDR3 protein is CSESGARDTEAFF. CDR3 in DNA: TGCAGCGAATCTGGGGCCCGGGACACTGAAGCTTTCTTT.

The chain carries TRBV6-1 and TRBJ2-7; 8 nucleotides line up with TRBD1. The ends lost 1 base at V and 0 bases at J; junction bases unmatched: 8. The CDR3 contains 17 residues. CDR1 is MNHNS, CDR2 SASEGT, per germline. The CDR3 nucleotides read TGTGCCAGCAGTGAAGAGGGACAGGCGACCGGCTCCTACGAGCAGTACTTC. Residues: CASSEEGQATGSYEQYF.

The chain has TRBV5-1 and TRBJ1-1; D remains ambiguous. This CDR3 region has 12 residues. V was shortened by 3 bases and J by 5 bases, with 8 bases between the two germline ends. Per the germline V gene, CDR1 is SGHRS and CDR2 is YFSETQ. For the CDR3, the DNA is TGCGCCAGCAGCTCTCCAGGTACTGAAGCTTTCTTT. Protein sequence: CASSSPGTEAFF.

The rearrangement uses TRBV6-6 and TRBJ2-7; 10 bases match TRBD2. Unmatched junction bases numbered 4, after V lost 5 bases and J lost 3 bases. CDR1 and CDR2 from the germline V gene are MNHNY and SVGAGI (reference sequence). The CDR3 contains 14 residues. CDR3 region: CASSRLAGYYEQYF. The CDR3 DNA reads TGTGCCAGCAGTCGACTAGCGGGTTACTACGAGCAGTACTTC.

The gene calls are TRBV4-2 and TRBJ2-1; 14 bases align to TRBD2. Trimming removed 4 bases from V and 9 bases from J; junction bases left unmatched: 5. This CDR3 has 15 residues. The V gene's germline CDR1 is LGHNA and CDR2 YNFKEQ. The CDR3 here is CASSPGLAGVPEQFF. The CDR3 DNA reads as TGTGCCAGCAGCCCGGGACTAGCGGGAGTGCCTGAGCAGTTCTTC.

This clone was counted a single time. The CDR3, as DNA: TGTGCCAGCAGACCCCTGGGACAGGGGGCGATCGGGACCCAGTACTTC. Its protein product is CASRPLGQGAIGTQYF. The chain couples TRBV27 to TRBJ2-5, with 12 bases lining up with TRBD1. Trimming removed 6 bases from V and 7 bases from J; junction bases left unmatched: 12. The CDR3 has 16 residues. Looked up from germline, CDR1 is MNHEY and CDR2 is SMNVEV (reference sequence).

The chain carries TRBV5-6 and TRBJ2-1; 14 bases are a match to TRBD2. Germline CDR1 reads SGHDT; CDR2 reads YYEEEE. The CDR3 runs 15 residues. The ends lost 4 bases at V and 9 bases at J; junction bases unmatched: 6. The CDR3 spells CASSKGLAGVPEQFF. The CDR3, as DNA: TGTGCCAGCAGCAAGGGACTAGCGGGAGTCCCTGAGCAGTTCTTC.

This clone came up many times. The CDR3 nucleotides read TGTGCCAGTAGTGTCCGGGAGGGCCGGACCGGGGAGCTGTTTTTT. It is translated as CASSVREGRTGELFF. The chain carries TRBV19 and TRBJ2-2; 8 nucleotides match TRBD2. Germline CDR1 LNHDA, CDR2 SQIVND (reference sequence). This CDR3 is 15 amino acids long. J was trimmed by 5 bases and V by 5 bases; bases with no gene match: 7.

The CDR3 DNA sequence: TGTGCCAGCAGCCCACAGGGGGTCTATGGCTACACCTTC. As protein: CASSPQGVYGYTF. This sequence joins TRBV7-3 and TRBJ1-2; 8 nucleotides line up with TRBD1. Unmatched junction bases numbered 3, after V lost 5 bases and J lost 4 bases. This CDR3 is built from 13 residues. Germline V lookup: CDR1 SGHTA, CDR2 FQGTGA.

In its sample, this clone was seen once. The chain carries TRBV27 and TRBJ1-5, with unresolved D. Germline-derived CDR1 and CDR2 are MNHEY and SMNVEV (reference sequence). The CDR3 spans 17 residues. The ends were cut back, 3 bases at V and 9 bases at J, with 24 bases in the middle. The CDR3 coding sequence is TGTGCCAGCAGTTTTTCTTTCGTGTCCGGCAGGCCTGGGCCCCAGCATTTT. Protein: CASSFSFVSGRPGPQHF.

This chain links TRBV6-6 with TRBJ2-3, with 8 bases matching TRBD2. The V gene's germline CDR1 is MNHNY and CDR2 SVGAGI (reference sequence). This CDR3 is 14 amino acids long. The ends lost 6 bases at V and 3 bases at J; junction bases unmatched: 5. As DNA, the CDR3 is TGTGCCAGCAGCGGACTAGCCGGAACAGATACGCAGTATTTT. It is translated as CASSGLAGTDTQYF.

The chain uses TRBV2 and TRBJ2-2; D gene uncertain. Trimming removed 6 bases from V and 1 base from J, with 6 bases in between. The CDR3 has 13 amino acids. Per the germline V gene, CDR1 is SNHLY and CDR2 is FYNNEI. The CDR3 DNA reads TGTGCCAGCAGACAGATGAACACCGGGGAGCTGTTTTTT. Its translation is CASRQMNTGELFF.

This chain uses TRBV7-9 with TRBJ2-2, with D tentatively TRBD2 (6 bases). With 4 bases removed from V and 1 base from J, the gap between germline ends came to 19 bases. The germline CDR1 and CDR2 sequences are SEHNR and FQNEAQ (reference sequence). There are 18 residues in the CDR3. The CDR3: CASSSPTTRGKNTGELFF. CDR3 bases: TGTGCCAGCAGCTCCCCTACGACCCGCGGGAAGAACACCGGGGAGCTGTTTTTT. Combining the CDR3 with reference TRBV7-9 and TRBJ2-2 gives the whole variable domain DTGVSQNPRHKITKRGQNVTFRCDPISEHNRLYWYRQTLGQGPEFLTYFQNEAQLEKSRLLSDRFSAERPKGSFSTLEIQRTEQGDSAMYLCASSSPTTRGKNTGELFFGEGSRLTVL.

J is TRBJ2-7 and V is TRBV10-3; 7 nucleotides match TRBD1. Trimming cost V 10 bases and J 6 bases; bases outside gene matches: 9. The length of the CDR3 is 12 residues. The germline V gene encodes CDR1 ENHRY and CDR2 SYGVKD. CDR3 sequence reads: CATRQGELEQYF. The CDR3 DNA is TGTGCCACCAGGCAGGGGGAACTCGAGCAGTACTTC.

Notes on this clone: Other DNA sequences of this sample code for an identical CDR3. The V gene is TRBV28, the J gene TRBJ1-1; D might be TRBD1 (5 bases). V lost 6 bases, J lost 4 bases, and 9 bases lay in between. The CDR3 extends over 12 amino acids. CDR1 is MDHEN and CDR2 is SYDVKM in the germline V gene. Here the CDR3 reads CASRAGGTEAFF. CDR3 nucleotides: TGTGCCAGCAGAGCCGGGGGCACTGAAGCTTTCTTT.

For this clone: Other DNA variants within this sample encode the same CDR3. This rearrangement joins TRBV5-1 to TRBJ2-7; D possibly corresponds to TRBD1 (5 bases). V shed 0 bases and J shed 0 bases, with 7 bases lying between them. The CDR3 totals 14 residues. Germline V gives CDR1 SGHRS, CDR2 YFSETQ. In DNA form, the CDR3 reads TGCGCCAGCAGCTTGGGACAGTCCTCCTACGAGCAGTACTTC. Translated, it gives CASSLGQSSYEQYF.

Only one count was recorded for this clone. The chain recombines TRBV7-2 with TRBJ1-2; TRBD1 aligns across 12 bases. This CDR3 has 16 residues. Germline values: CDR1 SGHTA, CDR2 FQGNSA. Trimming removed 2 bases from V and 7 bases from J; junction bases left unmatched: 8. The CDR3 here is CASSLSRDRGRGGYTF. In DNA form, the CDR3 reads TGTGCCAGCAGCTTATCCCGGGACAGGGGGCGGGGTGGCTACACCTTC.

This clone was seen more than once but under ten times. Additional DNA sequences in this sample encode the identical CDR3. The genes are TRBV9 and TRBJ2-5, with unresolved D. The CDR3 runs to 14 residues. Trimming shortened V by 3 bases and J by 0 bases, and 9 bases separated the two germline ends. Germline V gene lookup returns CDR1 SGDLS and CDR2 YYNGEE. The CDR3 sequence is CASSADLYQETQYF. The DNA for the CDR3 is TGTGCCAGCAGCGCAGACTTGTACCAAGAGACCCAGTACTTC.

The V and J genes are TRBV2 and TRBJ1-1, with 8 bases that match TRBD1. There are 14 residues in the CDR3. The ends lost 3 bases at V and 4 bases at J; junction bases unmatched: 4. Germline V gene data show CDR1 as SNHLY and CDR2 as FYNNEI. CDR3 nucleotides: TGTGCCAGCAGTGAGACAGGGGTGGGCACTGAAGCTTTCTTT. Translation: CASSETGVGTEAFF.

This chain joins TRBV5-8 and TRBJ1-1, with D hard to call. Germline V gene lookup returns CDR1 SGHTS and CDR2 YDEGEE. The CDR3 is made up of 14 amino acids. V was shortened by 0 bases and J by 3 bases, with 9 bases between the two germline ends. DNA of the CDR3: TGTGCCAGCAGCTTGGTAGTGGATTACACTGAAGCTTTCTTT. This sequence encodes CASSLVVDYTEAFF.

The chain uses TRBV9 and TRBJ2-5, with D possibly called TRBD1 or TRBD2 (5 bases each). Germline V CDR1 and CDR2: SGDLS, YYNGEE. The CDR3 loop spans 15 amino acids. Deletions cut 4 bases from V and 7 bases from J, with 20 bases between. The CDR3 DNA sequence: TGTGCCAGCAGCCCCGGACCGGGTTTCGGGGCGACCCAGTACTTC. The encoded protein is CASSPGPGFGATQYF.

CDR3 DNA sequence: TGCAGCTCCCCCGGGCAGATGGAGACTGAAGCTTTCTTT. As protein: CSSPGQMETEAFF. The rearrangement links TRBV29-1 to TRBJ1-1, with D unresolved. Germline CDR1 is SQVTM and CDR2 is ANQGSEA. The CDR3 extends over 13 amino acids. V was cut by 8 bases and J by 5 bases, with 18 bases left in between.

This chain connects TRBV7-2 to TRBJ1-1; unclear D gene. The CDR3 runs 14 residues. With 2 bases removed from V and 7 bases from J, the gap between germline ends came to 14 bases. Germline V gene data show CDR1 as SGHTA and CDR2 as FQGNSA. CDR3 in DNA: TGTGCCAGCAGCTTAATGCAGGCCTGGGGTGAAGCTTTCTTT. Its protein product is CASSLMQAWGEAFF.

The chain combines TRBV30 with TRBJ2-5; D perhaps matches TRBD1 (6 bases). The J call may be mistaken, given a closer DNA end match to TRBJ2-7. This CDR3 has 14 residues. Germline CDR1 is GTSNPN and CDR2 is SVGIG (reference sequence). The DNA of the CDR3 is TGTGCCTGTTCGAAGGGACACAACTCCTACGAGCAGTACTTC. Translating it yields CACSKGHNSYEQYF.

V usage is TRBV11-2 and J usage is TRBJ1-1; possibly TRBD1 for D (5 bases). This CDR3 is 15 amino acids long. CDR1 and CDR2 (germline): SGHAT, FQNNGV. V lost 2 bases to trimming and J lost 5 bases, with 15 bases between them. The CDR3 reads CASSLIFGGSTEAFF. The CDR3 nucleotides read TGTGCCAGCAGCTTAATATTTGGGGGTTCGACTGAAGCTTTCTTT.

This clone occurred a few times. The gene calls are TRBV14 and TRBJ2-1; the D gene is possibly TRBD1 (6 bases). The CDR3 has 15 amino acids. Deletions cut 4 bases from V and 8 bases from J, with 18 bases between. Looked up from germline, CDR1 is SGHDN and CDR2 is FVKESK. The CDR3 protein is CASSRTVQQLDEQFF. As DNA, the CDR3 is TGTGCCAGCAGCCGGACAGTGCAACAACTCGATGAGCAGTTCTTC.

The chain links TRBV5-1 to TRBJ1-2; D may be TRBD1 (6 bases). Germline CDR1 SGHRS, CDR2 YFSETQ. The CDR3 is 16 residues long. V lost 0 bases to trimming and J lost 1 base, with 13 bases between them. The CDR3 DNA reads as TGCGCCAGCAGCTTGGCCTCCCAGGGGCGTAACTATGGCTACACCTTC. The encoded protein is CASSLASQGRNYGYTF. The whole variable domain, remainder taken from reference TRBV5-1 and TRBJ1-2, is KAGVTQTPRYLIKTRGQQVTLSCSPISGHRSVSWYQQTPGQGLQFLFEYFSETQRNKGNFPGRFSGRQFSNSRSEMNVSTLELGDSALYLCASSLASQGRNYGYTFGSGTRLTVV.

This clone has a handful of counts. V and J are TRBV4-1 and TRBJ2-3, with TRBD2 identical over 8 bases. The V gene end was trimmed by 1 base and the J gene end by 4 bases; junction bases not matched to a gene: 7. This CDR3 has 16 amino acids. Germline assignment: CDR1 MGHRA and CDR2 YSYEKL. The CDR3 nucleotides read TGCGCCAGCAGCCAAGGAGGCGGGGGGAAGGCAGATACGCAGTATTTT. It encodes CASSQGGGGKADTQYF.

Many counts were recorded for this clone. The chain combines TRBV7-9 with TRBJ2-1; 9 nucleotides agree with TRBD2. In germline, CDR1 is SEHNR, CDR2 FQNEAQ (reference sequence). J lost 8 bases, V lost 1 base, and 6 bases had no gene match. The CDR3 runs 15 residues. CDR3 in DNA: TGTGCCAGCAGCTTAGAAATTAGCGGGAGAGATGAGCAGTTCTTC. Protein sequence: CASSLEISGRDEQFF. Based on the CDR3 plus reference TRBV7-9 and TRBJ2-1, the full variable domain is DTGVSQNPRHKITKRGQNVTFRCDPISEHNRLYWYRQTLGQGPEFLTYFQNEAQLEKSRLLSDRFSAERPKGSFSTLEIQRTEQGDSAMYLCASSLEISGRDEQFFGPGTRLTVL.

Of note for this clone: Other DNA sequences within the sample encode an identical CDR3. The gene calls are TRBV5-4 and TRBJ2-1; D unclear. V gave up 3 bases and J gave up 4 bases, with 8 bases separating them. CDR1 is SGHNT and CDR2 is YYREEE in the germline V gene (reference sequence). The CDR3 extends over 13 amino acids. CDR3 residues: CASSYTSYNEQFF. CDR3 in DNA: TGTGCCAGCAGCTACACGAGTTACAATGAGCAGTTCTTC.